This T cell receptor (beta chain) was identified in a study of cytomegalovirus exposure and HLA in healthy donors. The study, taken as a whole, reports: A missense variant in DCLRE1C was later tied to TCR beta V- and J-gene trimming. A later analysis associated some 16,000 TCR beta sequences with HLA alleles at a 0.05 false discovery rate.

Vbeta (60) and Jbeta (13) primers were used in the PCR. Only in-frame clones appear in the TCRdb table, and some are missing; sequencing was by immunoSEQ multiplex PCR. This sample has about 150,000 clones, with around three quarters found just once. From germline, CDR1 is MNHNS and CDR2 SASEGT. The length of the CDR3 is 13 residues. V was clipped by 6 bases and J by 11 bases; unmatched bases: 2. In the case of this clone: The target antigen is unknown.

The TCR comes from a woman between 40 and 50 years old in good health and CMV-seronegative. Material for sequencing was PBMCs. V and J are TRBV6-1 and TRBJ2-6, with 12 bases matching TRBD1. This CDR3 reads CASRGQGAYVLTF. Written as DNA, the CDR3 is TGTGCCAGCAGGGGACAGGGGGCTTACGTCCTGACTTTC.